The clone carrying this T cell receptor beta chain was seen at least ten times. Its antigen remains unidentified. This entry is derived from a study of neurological immune-mediated disorders. Study as a whole: For the 35 or so multiple sclerosis patients, the disease was relapsing-remitting in 31 and secondary progressive in 3. Overall study findings and caveats: Phylogenetic analysis grouped 18 of 34 multiple sclerosis patients' repertoires together, suggesting a possible repertoire signature.

CDR3 length: 15 residues. Germline CDR1 and CDR2: MNHEY and SVGAGI. Deletions cut 9 bases from V and 3 bases from J, with 18 bases between. A single run covered 15-18 subjects with over 170 million TCR-beta sequences. Each CDR3 protein is one row after TCRdb ran MiXCR on the 5' RACE reads. This sample has about 50,000 distinct CDR3 sequences; about 4.2% occur once, and the top ten carry around 3%. What was sequenced was PBMCs. The sequence was obtained from a man aged 45-65 years with multiple sclerosis. V usage is TRBV6-5 and J usage is TRBJ2-1, with D maybe TRBD2 (6 bases). The CDR3 loop reads CASGTFLRNYNEQFF. DNA of the CDR3: TGTGCCAGTGGGACTTTCCTCCGAAACTACAATGAGCAGTTCTTC.